Listed below are T cell receptor beta chains from one sample, sequenced in a study of blood T cell repertoires in COVID-19. Produced via immunoSEQ multiplex PCR; TCRdb's table is partial and in-frame only. The data show 200,000 to 250,000 clones, around 87% seen once. Sequencing was done on a sample of PBMCs or T cells enriched from blood (not recorded which). The receptors shown here come from a young man in a cohort exposed to, infected with or recovered from COVID-19 (not recorded which). Each CDR3 is given without its conserved first and last residue.

V gene: TRBV2
J gene: TRBJ2-1
CDR3 protein: ASSFETESYNEQF

V gene: TRBV3-1/TRBV3-2
J gene: TRBJ2-3
CDR3 protein: ASSPRLETDTQY

V gene: TRBV9
J gene: TRBJ2-1
CDR3 protein: ASSVAGDSYNEQF

V gene: TRBV6-5
J gene: TRBJ2-1
CDR3 protein: ASSPDRAAGEQF

V gene: TRBV5-1
J gene: TRBJ2-5
CDR3 protein: ASSFGGGYQETQY

V gene: TRBV2
J gene: TRBJ1-4
CDR3 protein: ASSEGQYNEKLF

V gene: TRBV19
J gene: TRBJ1-5
CDR3 protein: ASMGGLGTTGNQPQH

V gene: TRBV20-1
J gene: TRBJ2-1
CDR3 protein: SASIEGRVANNEQF

V gene: TRBV9
J gene: TRBJ2-2
CDR3 protein: ASSGTSGLTGELF

V gene: TRBV11-3
J gene: TRBJ2-4
CDR3 protein: ASSLNSGNIQY

V gene: TRBV19
J gene: TRBJ1-2
CDR3 protein: ASSIGRSGTGDRGGYT

V gene: TRBV20-1
J gene: TRBJ1-2
CDR3 protein: SARGYGYT

V gene: TRBV28
J gene: TRBJ1-5
CDR3 protein: ASSLRQGSNQPQH

V gene: TRBV5-1
J gene: TRBJ1-2
CDR3 protein: ASRAGVGEGYT

V gene: TRBV19
J gene: TRBJ2-1
CDR3 protein: ASSNPGLAGGSGEQF

V gene: TRBV5-8
J gene: TRBJ2-5
CDR3 protein: ASSSIRVQY

V gene: TRBV20-1
J gene: TRBJ2-3
CDR3 protein: SASVTDTQY

V gene: TRBV7-6
J gene: TRBJ2-7
CDR3 protein: ASSLFAGGDEQY

V gene: TRBV28
J gene: TRBJ2-5
CDR3 protein: ASVSSGAGETQY

V gene: TRBV10-2
J gene: TRBJ2-2
CDR3 protein: ASRKQTNTGELF

V gene: TRBV18
J gene: TRBJ1-2
CDR3 protein: ASSPPRVSNYGYT

V gene: TRBV9
J gene: TRBJ2-3
CDR3 protein: ASSVALGLAESTDTQY

V gene: TRBV6-5
J gene: TRBJ2-7
CDR3 protein: AGGAGFHEQY